The text below deals with one TCR beta chain. Its specificity is unknown. Sequencing was performed with immunoSEQ multiplex PCR; in TCRdb, only in-frame clones are kept and a portion is missing. The table includes roughly 2.6 million clones, approximately 90% detected once. These data originate in a study of shared clonotypes between healthy human individuals. Overall study results and limits: Sorted-subset sequencing, rarefaction showed, was incomplete despite large depth.

V was cut by 3 bases and J by 4 bases, with 13 bases left in between. CDR1 is KGHSH and CDR2 is LQKENI in the germline V gene. The CDR3 is 15 residues long. V is TRBV18 and J is TRBJ1-5; D may be TRBD1 (6 bases). Sample: naive CD4+ T cells sorted from blood. Subset described: CD45RA+ positively selected. The source is a man aged 18 to 29 in good health. The CDR3 sequence is CASSPIGGRNQPQHF. The CDR3 DNA follows: TGTGCCAGCTCACCGATTGGGGGCCGGAATCAGCCCCAGCATTTT.